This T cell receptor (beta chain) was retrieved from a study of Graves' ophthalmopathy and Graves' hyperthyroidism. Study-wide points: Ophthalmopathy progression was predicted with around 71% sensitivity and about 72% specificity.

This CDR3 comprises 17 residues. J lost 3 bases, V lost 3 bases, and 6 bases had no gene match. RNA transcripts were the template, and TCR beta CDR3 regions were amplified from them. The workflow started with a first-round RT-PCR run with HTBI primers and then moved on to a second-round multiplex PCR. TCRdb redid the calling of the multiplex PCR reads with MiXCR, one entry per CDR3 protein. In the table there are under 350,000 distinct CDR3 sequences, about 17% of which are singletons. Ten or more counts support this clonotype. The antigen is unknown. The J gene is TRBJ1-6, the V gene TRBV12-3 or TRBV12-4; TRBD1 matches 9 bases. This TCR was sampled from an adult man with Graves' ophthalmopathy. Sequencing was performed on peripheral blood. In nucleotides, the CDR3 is TGTGCCAGCAGTTTTAAGGGACAGGGTAGCTATAATTCACCCCTCCACTTT. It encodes CASSFKGQGSYNSPLHF.